This entry features one TCR beta chain sequence. The target antigen is unknown. The method was immunoSEQ multiplex PCR; TCRdb's version includes in-frame clones alone and lacks a portion of them. The table records 65,000 or so clones, 70% to 90% of them present only once. The data derive from a study of a mutant IDH1 vaccine in newly diagnosed glioma. Turning to the study itself: Former treatment meant radiotherapy, temozolomide, or both; the majority had gotten both. Study-wide results and limits: Evidence of vaccine-induced immune responses was documented in approximately 93% of patients.

Germline loops: CDR1 MDHEN, CDR2 SYDVKM. CDR3 size: 16 residues. The ends lost 3 bases at V and 5 bases at J; junction bases unmatched: 10. As to time point: week 23, last vaccination. All doses held 300 ug of mutant IDH1 20-mer peptide, with topical imiquimod. The material was PBMCs, obtained from a glioma patient whose treatment included an IDH1 peptide vaccine. The chain couples TRBV28 to TRBJ2-5; 9 positions agree with TRBD2. The sequence was collected from a man younger than 45 with glioma. Here the CDR3 reads CASSFRSGGLRETQYF. In nucleotides, the CDR3 is TGTGCCAGCAGTTTTCGGAGCGGGGGGCTGAGGGAGACCCAGTACTTC.